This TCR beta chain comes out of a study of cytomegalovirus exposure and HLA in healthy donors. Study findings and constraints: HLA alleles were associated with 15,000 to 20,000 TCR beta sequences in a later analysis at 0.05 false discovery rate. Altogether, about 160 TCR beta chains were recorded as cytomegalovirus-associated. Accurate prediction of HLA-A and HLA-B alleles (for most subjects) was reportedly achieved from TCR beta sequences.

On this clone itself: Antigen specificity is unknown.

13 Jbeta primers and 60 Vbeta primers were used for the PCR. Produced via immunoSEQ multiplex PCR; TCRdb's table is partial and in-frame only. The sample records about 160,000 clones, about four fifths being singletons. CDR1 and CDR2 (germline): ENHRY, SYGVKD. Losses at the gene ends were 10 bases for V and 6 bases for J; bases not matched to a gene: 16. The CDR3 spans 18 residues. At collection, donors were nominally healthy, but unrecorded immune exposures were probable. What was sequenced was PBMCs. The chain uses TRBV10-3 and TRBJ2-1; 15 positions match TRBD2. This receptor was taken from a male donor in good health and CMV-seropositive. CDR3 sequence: CATQPGQGTSGRINEQFF. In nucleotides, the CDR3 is TGTGCCACCCAACCTGGACAAGGGACTAGCGGGAGGATCAATGAGCAGTTCTTC.